The rows below give T cell receptor beta chains drawn from one sample of a study of spatial heterogeneity in lung cancer. TCRdb re-analysed the 5' RACE reads in MiXCR, keeping a single row per CDR3 protein. Seen here are around 120,000 distinct CDR3 sequences, 9% to 15% observed once, and the top ten hold 16%. The source material was PBMCs, sampled at follow-up. The origin of the receptors is a male donor with early-stage non-small cell lung cancer. The CDR3 runs from the conserved cysteine through the conserved F or W.

J gene,V gene,CDR3 protein
TRBJ2-2,TRBV7-9,CASRPTGYTNTGELFF
TRBJ2-1,TRBV29-1,CSVGQGYNEQFF
TRBJ1-1,TRBV7-9,CASRSGTVSEAFF
TRBJ2-5,TRBV4-2,CASSQISGDHQETQYF
TRBJ1-5,TRBV7-2,CASSRQGAQPQHF
TRBJ2-1,TRBV19,CASSIGLAGPQFF
TRBJ2-1,TRBV6-5,CASSLGQGYNEQFF
TRBJ1-5,TRBV29-1,CSVGRDRGQPQHF
TRBJ2-1,TRBV24-1,CATSDPGLAYNEQFF
TRBJ2-7,TRBV10-3,CAIMGRDEQYF
TRBJ2-5,TRBV3-1,CASSLQQGEETQYF
TRBJ2-1,TRBV11-2,CASSLAASGGRYNEQFF
TRBJ2-3,TRBV5-1,CASSVGGAADTQYF
TRBJ2-7,TRBV12-3/TRBV12-4,CASRRTADSYEQYF
TRBJ2-7,TRBV6-2/TRBV6-3,CASADGPGTGGYEQYF
TRBJ1-1,TRBV9,CASSVGPVGTEAFF
TRBJ2-1,TRBV6-6,CASSYSKDEQFF
TRBJ1-3,TRBV6-6,CASSQTGHSGNTIYF
TRBJ2-1,TRBV7-3,CASSLTMSYNEQFF
TRBJ2-1,TRBV24-1,CATSDPHHNNEQFF
TRBJ2-1,TRBV5-4,CASSLAYAPGSGGFNEQFF
TRBJ1-4,TRBV7-2,CASSWRKTNEKLFF
TRBJ2-3,TRBV4-1,CASSLTGQGADTQYF
TRBJ2-1,TRBV20-1,CSARAGHEQFF
TRBJ2-7,TRBV7-2,CASSPAPGQLTSVQYF
TRBJ1-5,TRBV12-3/TRBV12-4,CASSLAGYTDNQPQHF
TRBJ2-2,TRBV29-1,CSAEGPQGFNTGELFF
TRBJ1-1,TRBV10-1,CASSAGTIQAEAFF
TRBJ1-1,TRBV28,CASSLYGDTEAFF
TRBJ1-1,TRBV5-1,CASSFGQANTEAFF
TRBJ2-1,TRBV10-3,CAISESGVGQFF
TRBJ1-2,TRBV7-9,CASSLKGTIGYTF
TRBJ2-3,TRBV18,CASSPPLGQDATDTQYF
TRBJ1-2,TRBV29-1,CSVGAQIDTGGAKGYTF
TRBJ1-3,TRBV11-2,CASSLEGSSGNTIYF
TRBJ1-1,TRBV12-3/TRBV12-4,CASSLTGRSEAFF
TRBJ2-7,TRBV12-3/TRBV12-4,CASSFPGILSYEQYF
TRBJ1-1,TRBV20-1,CSARDTGENTEAFF
TRBJ1-5,TRBV3-1,CASSLTPHQPQHF
TRBJ2-3,TRBV10-2,CASLPKASGYTDTQYF
TRBJ1-2,TRBV9,CASSGYGYTF